Listed here are 29 T cell receptor beta chains from one sample, sequenced in a study of T-cell reconstitution after alpha-beta-depleted transplantation in children. Unique molecular identifiers tagged the TCRbeta library. TCRdb ran MiXCR on the PCR reads and lists one entry per CDR3 protein. The sample includes around 700,000 distinct CDR3 sequences, over 10% of them seen just once. The input for sequencing was PBMCs, taken before TCRalphabeta/CD19-depleted stem cell transplant. The receptor source for this set is a girl aged 2-10 years with congenital amegakaryocytic thrombocytopenia, due to receive a stem cell transplant.

The V gene is TRBV11-2, the J gene TRBJ1-2; D gene uncertain. This CDR3 has 13 residues. The V gene's germline CDR1 is SGHAT and CDR2 FQNNGV. Trimming removed 1 base at V and 6 bases at J, with 9 bases between. CDR3 in amino acids: CASSLVSTDGYTF. The DNA for the CDR3 is TGTGCCAGCAGCTTAGTCAGTACCGATGGCTACACCTTC.

This clonotype was recorded many times. The chain links TRBV20-1 to TRBJ2-1; TRBD2 matches at 14 bases. The CDR3 has 16 amino acids. J lost 6 bases, V lost 3 bases, and 7 bases had no gene match. Germline CDR1 DFQATT, CDR2 SNEGSKA (reference sequence). CDR3 loop: CSASPRTSGRPNEQFF. As DNA, the CDR3 is TGCAGTGCTAGCCCTCGGACTAGCGGGAGGCCCAATGAGCAGTTCTTC.

The chain links TRBV29-1 to TRBJ2-3; the D is unclear. The CDR3 runs 14 residues. With 3 bases removed from V and 4 bases from J, the gap between germline ends came to 14 bases. From germline, CDR1 is SQVTM and CDR2 ANQGSEA. In DNA form, the CDR3 reads TGCAGCGTTGACCGACAACTAAGGCCAGATACGCAGTATTTT. Amino acid sequence: CSVDRQLRPDTQYF.

This clonotype was seen repeatedly, ten times or more. This sequence joins TRBV11-2 and TRBJ2-1, with TRBD1 matching 10 bases. Per the germline V gene, CDR1 is SGHAT and CDR2 is FQNNGV. The V gene end was trimmed by 6 bases and the J gene end by 2 bases; junction bases not matched to a gene: 7. This CDR3 contains 16 residues. CDR3 sequence reads: CASRSSGTGAYNEQFF. In DNA form, the CDR3 reads TGTGCCAGCAGATCCTCCGGGACAGGGGCCTACAATGAGCAGTTCTTC.

The rearrangement links TRBV29-1 to TRBJ2-3, with D perhaps matching TRBD1 or TRBD2 (5 bases each). The CDR3 contains 15 residues. V was clipped by 7 bases and J by 0 bases, with 17 bases between them. CDR1 is SQVTM, CDR2 ANQGSEA, per germline. CDR3 loop: CSGRDPFVSTDTQYF. The CDR3 coding sequence is TGCAGCGGCCGGGACCCCTTCGTGAGCACAGATACGCAGTATTTT.

The chain recombines TRBV15 with TRBJ2-1; 8 bases match TRBD2. V trimming: 5 bases; J trimming: 4 bases; junction bases outside the gene matches: 13. CDR3 length: 17 amino acids. Germline lookup yields CDR1 LNHNV and CDR2 YYDKDF (reference sequence). The CDR3: CATSDPLRAGVYNEQFF. DNA for the CDR3: TGTGCCACCAGCGACCCCTTGCGAGCGGGGGTTTACAATGAGCAGTTCTTC. Using reference TRBV15 and TRBJ2-1 for the parts outside the CDR3, the full variable domain is DAMVIQNPRYQVTQFGKPVTLSCSQTLNHNVMYWYQQKSSQAPKLLFHYYDKDFNNEADTPDNFQSRRPNTSFCFLDIRSPGLGDTAMYLCATSDPLRAGVYNEQFFGPGTRLTVL.

Ten or more counts support this clonotype. This rearrangement joins TRBV7-9 to TRBJ2-5, with 11 bases aligning to TRBD2. CDR1 is SEHNR, CDR2 FQNEAQ, per germline (reference sequence). V was pared by 6 bases and J by 4 bases, with 4 bases of the junction left unmatched. The CDR3 loop spans 14 amino acids. CDR3 nucleotide sequence: TGTGCCAGCAGTATAGGACTAGCGGGAGAGACCCAGTACTTC. As protein: CASSIGLAGETQYF.

Ten or more counts support this clonotype. This chain joins TRBV4-1 and TRBJ2-7; D gene uncertain. V lost 2 bases, J lost 0 bases, and 14 bases lay in between. Germline CDR1 is MGHRA and CDR2 is YSYEKL. There are 16 residues in the CDR3. The CDR3 loop is CASSQPPQRSSYEQYF. CDR3 nucleotide sequence: TGCGCCAGCAGCCAACCGCCACAGAGGAGCTCCTACGAGCAGTACTTC.

The chain combines TRBV10-3 with TRBJ2-7; no firm D call. The CDR3 is 13 residues long. CDR1 is ENHRY and CDR2 is SYGVKD in the germline V gene. Trimming cost V 3 bases and J 3 bases, with 9 bases left between them. The CDR3 DNA is TGTGCCATCAGTGAAATCCCCATCTACGAGCAGTACTTC. It codes for CAISEIPIYEQYF.

In this sample, this clonotype turned up many times. V usage is TRBV3-1 and J usage is TRBJ2-1; D not certain. Per germline, CDR1 LGHDT and CDR2 YNNKEL (reference sequence). This CDR3 is built from 12 residues. The V end lost 1 base, the J end lost 10 bases, and 8 bases lay between the germline ends. The CDR3 is CASSQVEEEQFF. The CDR3 DNA follows: TGTGCCAGCAGCCAAGTTGAGGAGGAGCAGTTCTTC.

In its sample, this clonotype was seen many times. The gene calls are TRBV20-1 and TRBJ2-7, with 9 nucleotides matching TRBD2. V shed 6 bases and J 3 bases; nucleotides not matched to a gene: 12. Germline CDR1 is DFQATT and CDR2 is SNEGSKA (reference sequence). CDR3 size: 15 residues. The CDR3 DNA reads TGCAGTGCAAACGATTACGGGACTAGCAGCTACGAGCAGTACTTC. This sequence encodes CSANDYGTSSYEQYF.

With regard to this clonotype: A much bigger clone sits one base away, suggesting this may be a read error. This chain uses TRBV5-1 with TRBJ2-7; 9 nucleotides match TRBD2. CDR3 length: 15 amino acids. Germline V lookup: CDR1 SGHRS, CDR2 YFSETQ. The CDR3 region is CATSLDGLANYEQYF. The CDR3, as DNA: TGCGCCACCAGCTTGGACGGACTAGCGAACTACGAGCAGTACTTC.

This clonotype occurred a few times. The rearrangement joins TRBV19 to TRBJ1-5, with 8 bases matching TRBD1. V gave up 11 bases and J gave up 4 bases; unmatched junction bases: 7. The germline V gene encodes CDR1 LNHDA and CDR2 SQIVND (reference sequence). CDR3 length: 13 amino acids. CDR3 sequence reads: CAATGGGNQPQHF. In nucleotides, the CDR3 is TGTGCCGCCACAGGGGGAGGGAATCAGCCCCAGCATTTT.

Ten or more counts support this clonotype. J is TRBJ2-2 and V is TRBV6-5; no reliable D call. Per germline, CDR1 MNHEY and CDR2 SVGAGI. The CDR3 loop spans 15 amino acids. Between the trimmed V and J ends, which lost 0 bases and 1 base, there was a span of 6 bases. Here the CDR3 reads CASSYSQKNTGELFF. In nucleotides, the CDR3 is TGTGCCAGCAGTTACTCCCAGAAGAACACCGGGGAGCTGTTTTTT.

A few counts support this clonotype. The DNA for the CDR3 is TGTGCCAGCAGCACTCTACCCGGGAGGCCATCCTACGAGCAGTACTTC. It codes for CASSTLPGRPSYEQYF. The chain recombines TRBV21-1 with TRBJ2-7; the table's D call, TRBD1, has no DNA check behind it. TRBV21-1 is termed a pseudogene. This CDR3 comprises 16 residues.

This clonotype was detected many times. The chain has TRBV20-1 and TRBJ2-2; 11 bases line up with TRBD1. The trim removed 1 base at V and 5 bases at J, leaving 6 bases unmatched. The CDR3 has 16 residues. Per the germline V gene, CDR1 is DFQATT and CDR2 is SNEGSKA (reference sequence). Here the CDR3 reads CSARGTGGSGTGELFF. In DNA form, the CDR3 reads TGCAGTGCTAGAGGGACAGGGGGCTCTGGAACCGGGGAGCTGTTTTTT.

The chain uses TRBV9 and TRBJ2-1; tentatively, D is TRBD1 or TRBD2 (5 bases each). CDR1 is SGDLS, CDR2 YYNGEE, per germline. V was shortened by 0 bases and J by 12 bases, with 10 bases between the two germline ends. This CDR3 is 12 amino acids long. The CDR3, as DNA: TGTGCCAGCAGCGTAGAGAGGGGTGGGCAGTTCTTC. It is translated as CASSVERGGQFF.

The sample holds many counts of this clonotype. The chain joins TRBV20-1 to TRBJ2-7; TRBD1 aligns across 9 bases. Germline CDR1 is DFQATT and CDR2 is SNEGSKA (reference sequence). This CDR3 is 15 amino acids long. The trim removed 1 base at V and 0 bases at J, leaving 4 bases unmatched. The CDR3 loop reads CSARAGTGSSYEQYF. The CDR3 DNA follows: TGCAGTGCTAGAGCTGGGACAGGGAGCTCCTACGAGCAGTACTTC.

Many counts were recorded for this clonotype. The chain joins TRBV20-1 to TRBJ2-3; D is unresolved. Trimming removed 2 bases from V and 0 bases from J, with 9 bases in between. This CDR3 has 14 residues. The germline gives CDR1 DFQATT, CDR2 SNEGSKA (reference sequence). The CDR3 nucleotides read TGCAGTGCTAGACGGATCCAAAGCACAGATACGCAGTATTTT. It is translated as CSARRIQSTDTQYF.

This clonotype was recorded a few times. For the CDR3, the DNA is TGCAGTGCTAAAGGTGTTCACACCGGGGAGCTGTTTTTT. Translating gives CSAKGVHTGELFF. V and J are TRBV20-1 and TRBJ2-2; no clear D. The CDR3 has 13 residues. Trimming stripped 4 bases from V and 3 bases from J, with 9 bases between. The V gene's germline CDR1 is DFQATT and CDR2 SNEGSKA (reference sequence).

The chain has TRBV10-3 and TRBJ2-3; D is unclear. The CDR3 runs to 16 residues. In germline, CDR1 is ENHRY, CDR2 SYGVKD. V was pared by 2 bases and J by 6 bases, with 18 bases between. The CDR3 region has the DNA TGTGCCATCAGTGAGGACGGCCCCTCATCCGGCGATACGCAGTATTTT. Translating it yields CAISEDGPSSGDTQYF.

This clonotype was seen repeatedly, ten times or more. The rearrangement uses TRBV5-5 and TRBJ1-5, with TRBD1 matching over 9 bases. In germline, CDR1 is SGHKS, CDR2 YYEKEE (reference sequence). The CDR3 has 14 amino acids. The V gene end was trimmed by 0 bases and the J gene end by 6 bases; junction bases not matched to a gene: 1. The CDR3 sequence: CASSLGTGVQPQHF. The CDR3 nucleotides are TGTGCCAGCAGCTTGGGGACAGGGGTTCAGCCCCAGCATTTT.

V usage is TRBV7-3 and J usage is TRBJ2-5; the D call may be TRBD1 or TRBD2 (5 bases each). Germline V lookup: CDR1 SGHTA, CDR2 FQGTGA. V shed 2 bases and J shed 10 bases, with 14 bases lying between them. The length of the CDR3 is 13 residues. The CDR3 sequence is CASSLSGTEDQYF. CDR3 in DNA: TGTGCCAGCAGCTTATCGGGGACCGAGGACCAGTACTTC.

This clonotype was detected many times. V is TRBV20-1 and J is TRBJ1-2; D not resolved. With 1 base removed from V and 8 bases from J, the gap between germline ends came to 14 bases. The CDR3 runs to 13 residues. Germline V gene data show CDR1 as DFQATT and CDR2 as SNEGSKA (reference sequence). The CDR3 spells CSARAGGEQGYTF. CDR3 nucleotides: TGCAGTGCTAGAGCCGGCGGCGAACAGGGCTACACCTTC.

This clonotype has at least ten counts. The gene calls are TRBV20-1 and TRBJ2-7; 9 bases line up with TRBD2. This CDR3 region has 16 residues. Germline V CDR1 and CDR2: DFQATT, SNEGSKA (reference sequence). V dropped 5 bases and J dropped 0; count of bases not matched to a gene: 11. The CDR3 bases are TGCAGTGCTCCCCCAGCCGGGACTAGCAGCTCCTACGAGCAGTACTTC. Translated, it gives CSAPPAGTSSSYEQYF.

There are many counts of this clonotype. The chain recombines TRBV20-1 with TRBJ2-3; 11 positions agree with TRBD2. V trimming: 6 bases; J trimming: 1 base; junction bases outside the gene matches: 12. The CDR3 has 17 residues. Germline CDR1 reads DFQATT; CDR2 reads SNEGSKA (reference sequence). The CDR3 DNA follows: TGCAGTGCCGGGGCACTAGCGGGAGTTTTAGGCACAGATACGCAGTATTTT. Its translation is CSAGALAGVLGTDTQYF.

This clonotype has a handful of counts. CDR3 loop: CASSLKGSLMNTEAFF. The CDR3 region has the DNA TGTGCCAGCAGCCTAAAAGGTTCTCTCATGAACACTGAAGCTTTCTTT. This chain uses TRBV7-9 with TRBJ1-1; D gene uncertain. With 5 bases removed from V and 0 bases from J, the gap between germline ends came to 16 bases. The CDR3 contains 16 residues. Germline-derived CDR1 and CDR2 are SEHNR and FQNEAQ (reference sequence).

This clonotype has a count of ten or more. The chain joins TRBV5-1 to TRBJ1-1; D is unresolved. CDR1 and CDR2 (germline): SGHRS, YFSETQ. The V gene lost 5 bases and the J gene lost 2 bases, with 19 bases spanning the gap. This CDR3 comprises 16 residues. The CDR3 spells CASRADGYSSNTEAFF. CDR3 nucleotides: TGCGCCAGCAGGGCAGACGGCTACAGCAGCAACACTGAAGCTTTCTTT.

This clonotype has a count of ten or more. V gene TRBV27 combines with J gene TRBJ2-1; D call uncertain. CDR3 length: 14 amino acids. CDR1 and CDR2 (germline): MNHEY, SMNVEV (reference sequence). Trimming took 5 bases from V and 4 from J, leaving 12 bases between them. The CDR3 loop is CASSLAVLYNEQFF. Here the CDR3 DNA reads TGTGCCAGCAGTCTGGCTGTCCTTTACAATGAGCAGTTCTTC.